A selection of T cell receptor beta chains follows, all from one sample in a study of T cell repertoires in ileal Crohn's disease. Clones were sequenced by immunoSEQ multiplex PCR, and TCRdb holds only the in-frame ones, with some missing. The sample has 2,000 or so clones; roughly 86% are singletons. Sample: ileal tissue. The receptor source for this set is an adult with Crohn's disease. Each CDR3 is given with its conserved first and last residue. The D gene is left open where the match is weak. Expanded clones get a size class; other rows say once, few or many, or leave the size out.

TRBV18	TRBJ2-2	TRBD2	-	CASSPLPAGANTGELFF	TGTGCCAGCTCACCACTCCCAGCGGGAGCGAACACCGGGGAGCTGTTTTTT
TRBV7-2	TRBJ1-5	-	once	CASSLAGNNQPQHF	TGTGCCAGCAGCTTAGCTGGGAACAATCAGCCCCAGCATTTT
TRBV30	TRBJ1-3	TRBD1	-	CAWARGDSGNTIYF	TGTGCCTGGGCCAGGGGGGACTCTGGAAACACCATATATTTT
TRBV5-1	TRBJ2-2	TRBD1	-	CASSLATPGTGSGELFF	TGCGCCAGCAGCTTGGCAACCCCGGGGACAGGGTCCGGGGAGCTGTTTTTT
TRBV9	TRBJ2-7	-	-	CASSVGQRAYEQYF	TGTGCCAGCAGCGTAGGACAGAGGGCGTACGAGCAGTACTTC
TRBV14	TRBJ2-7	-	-	CASSQGQGYEQYF	TGTGCCAGCAGCCAAGGGCAGGGATACGAGCAGTACTTC
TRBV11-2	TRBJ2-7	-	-	CASSLQGYGQYF	TGTGCCAGCAGCTTACAGGGTTATGGGCAGTACTTC
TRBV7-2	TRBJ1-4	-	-	CASSHDRFSSNEKLFF	TGTGCCAGCAGCCATGACAGGTTTTCGTCTAATGAAAAACTGTTTTTT
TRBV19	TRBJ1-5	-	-	CASSIIGNQPQHF	TGTGCCAGTAGTATAATCGGCAATCAGCCCCAGCATTTT
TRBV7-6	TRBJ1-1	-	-	CASSPGGSTEAFF	TGTGCCAGCAGCCCCGGAGGGAGCACTGAAGCTTTCTTT
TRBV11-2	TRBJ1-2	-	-	CASSLRGPAGYTF	TGTGCCAGCAGCCTGCGGGGGCCGGCAGGCTACACCTTC
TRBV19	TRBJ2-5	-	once	CASSTLLGPQETQYF	TGTGCCAGTAGTACCCTTCTGGGGCCGCAAGAGACCCAGTACTTC
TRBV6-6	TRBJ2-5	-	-	CASSYRAGQETQYF	TGTGCCAGCAGTTACAGGGCCGGCCAAGAGACCCAGTACTTC
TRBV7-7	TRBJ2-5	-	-	CASSPRTLEGTQYF	TGTGCTAGCAGCCCAAGGACTTTAGAGGGGACCCAGTACTTC